Only one count was recorded for the clone carrying this T cell receptor beta chain. The assay used deep level. The data were produced by immunoSEQ multiplex PCR, yet TCRdb's version contains in-frame clones alone and is incomplete. The data hold around 580,000 clones, with 95% to 98% observed a single time. The naive CD8 fraction comprised CD45RO-negative cells positively selected for CCR7 and excluded terminally differentiated effector memory CD45RA+ cells. The record originates from a study of shared clonotypes between healthy human individuals. The sequence was collected from a man under 40 in good health. The sequencing input was naive CD8+ T cells sorted from blood.

DNA for the CDR3: TGTGCCAGCAGTGTTTCGAGGACAGGGGCCTACAATGAGCAGTTCTTC. The encoded protein is CASSVSRTGAYNEQFF. V is TRBV6-1 and J is TRBJ2-1; 9 bases line up with TRBD1. Germline CDR1 reads MNHNS; CDR2 reads SASEGT. Losses at the gene ends were 4 bases for V and 2 bases for J; bases not matched to a gene: 6. The CDR3 runs 16 residues.